This T cell receptor beta chain was sequenced for a study of T cells in Graves' hyperthyroidism and ophthalmopathy. Study-wide context: Any treatment followed the collection of peripheral blood at initial diagnosis.

V trimming: 7 bases; J trimming: 2 bases; junction bases outside the gene matches: 16. The CDR3 sequence is 17 residues long. Looked up from germline, CDR1 is SGHRS and CDR2 is YFSETQ. Amplification yielded TCR beta CDR3 regions, with RNA transcripts as the source. Using the HTBI primer set, a first-round RT-PCR was run on the TCR CDR3. Using its own MiXCR run on the multiplex PCR reads, TCRdb lists one record per CDR3 protein. Of around 280,000 distinct CDR3 sequences in the sample, more than 10% were seen once. Pregnant or lactating patients were excluded, as were those with uncontrolled infection or other autoimmune disease. This clonotype has only a few counts. Its antigen remains unidentified. Study-wide results and caveats: Ophthalmopathy, as predicted by the model, came a median about six months after the prediction.

The receptor comes from a woman between 25 and 40 years old with Graves' hyperthyroidism that later progressed to Graves' ophthalmopathy. This rearrangement joins TRBV5-1 to TRBJ2-7, with 9 bases aligning to TRBD2. Input material: blood. The CDR3: CASLTSGFSKRAYEQYF. The CDR3 DNA reads as TGCGCCAGCCTGACTAGCGGCTTCTCTAAGAGGGCCTACGAGCAGTACTTC.